This T cell receptor beta chain is drawn from a study of regulatory dendritic cells for organ transplantation. This table comes from immunoSEQ multiplex PCR, and its TCRdb copy is limited to in-frame clones, with some not included. Found here are about 29,000 clones, roughly 85% of them singletons; the top ten hold about 2.4%. The CDR3 has 14 residues. Germline V gene lookup returns CDR1 SQVTM and CDR2 ANQGSEA. About this clone: Its antigen is as yet unknown. The junction does not match germline at one end; this may be a read error.

General study findings and limits: Memory CD8+ T cells were the most oligoclonal; naive cells were highly diverse. Of resting T cell subsets, memory CD8+ had the most alloreactive clonotypes.

The rearrangement links TRBV29-1 to TRBJ2-1; 7 bases map to TRBD2. This receptor was obtained from a human donor in good health. Source material: memory CD4+ T cells from blood. The subset is: CD45RO+ memory T cells. CDR3 DNA: TGCAGCGCTGAAACGCGGGGGTCCTACAATGAGCAGTTCTTC. It specifies CSAETRGSYNEQFF.